This record looks at one T cell receptor beta chain sequence and its context. The PCR had 60 Vbeta and 13 Jbeta primers. This table comes from immunoSEQ multiplex PCR, and its TCRdb copy is limited to in-frame clones, with some not included. Among around 120,000 clones listed, over 75% were seen once. These data come from a study of cytomegalovirus exposure and HLA in healthy donors. V gave up 2 bases and J gave up 4 bases; unmatched junction bases: 3. CDR3 size: 14 residues. Germline V gives CDR1 SGHNT, CDR2 YYREEE (reference sequence). This receptor was taken from a boy aged 5-17 years in good health and CMV-seronegative. Sample: PBMCs. This chain uses TRBV5-4 with TRBJ1-1, with 9 bases that match TRBD1. CDR3 protein: CASSFGQGTTEAFF. The CDR3 bases are TGTGCCAGCAGCTTTGGACAGGGGACCACTGAAGCTTTCTTT.